Sequencing of this T cell receptor (beta chain) was carried out in a study of T-cell memory formation after mild COVID-19. Study outcomes and limitations: Later expanders leaned CD4+, whereas clones that contracted between day 15 and 85 were balanced CD4/CD8.

TCRdb recomputed calls from the 5' RACE reads with MiXCR, one row per CDR3 protein. Of about 47,000 distinct CDR3 sequences in the sample, more than 9% are singletons; the top ten hold 12%. The CDR3 is 15 amino acids. Germline V lookup: CDR1 SGHDN, CDR2 FVKESK. V lost 5 bases to trimming and J lost 6 bases, with 19 bases between them. Points on this clonotype: Its antigen remains unidentified.

This clonotype was sampled from an adult woman who had mild COVID-19 (a few samples of this study predate the infection). Cell type and time point are not known. Sample: PBMCs or a T cell subset sorted from them (not recorded which). The genes are TRBV14 and TRBJ1-2; a weak D match, TRBD1 (6 bases). The CDR3 region is CASSRSITGFDGYTF. As DNA, the CDR3 is TGTGCCAGCAGCAGATCCATCACAGGGTTCGATGGCTACACCTTC.